This TCR beta chain appears in the sequencing data of a study of T-cell memory formation after mild COVID-19. It was 5'RACE with constant-segment primers that produced the TCR alpha and TCR beta cDNA libraries, which carried sample barcodes and UMIs. TCRdb processed the 5' RACE reads anew with MiXCR; each CDR3 protein has one entry. In the table there are approximately 270,000 distinct CDR3 sequences, about a sixth of which are singletons. This clonotype was picked up many times. Its specificity is not known. Study-wide results and caveats: Contracting clones, day 15 to 85, had balanced CD4/CD8, and later expanders favored CD4+. Pre-infection memory held some responding clones, suggesting pre-existing cross-reactive T cells responded. Among contracting clones, CD4+ were mainly CM/EM and CD8+ enriched in EMRA.

The sample comprised PBMCs or a T cell subset sorted from them (not recorded which). The origin of this receptor is a man younger than 35 who had mild COVID-19 (a few samples of this study predate the infection). Cell type and time point are not known.

CDR3 residues: CASSLRGVGQFF. CDR3 DNA sequence: TGTGCCAGCAGCTTACGGGGGGTCGGGCAGTTCTTC. This chain uses TRBV7-2 with TRBJ2-1, with 7 bases aligning to TRBD2. The CDR3 runs to 12 residues. Looked up from germline, CDR1 is SGHTA and CDR2 is FQGNSA. V shed 2 bases, J shed 12 bases, and the junction held 4 bases outside the gene matches.